This T cell receptor (beta chain) was profiled in a study of blood T cell repertoires in COVID-19. Sequencing was performed with immunoSEQ multiplex PCR; in TCRdb, only in-frame clones are kept and a portion is missing. The sample lists approximately 300,000 clones, 80% to 95% occurring once. The sequencing input was peripheral blood. This clonotype was sampled from a woman under 40 with COVID-19, enrolled during active disease.

CDR3 sequence (DNA): TGTGCCAGCAGTTCCCAGTGGGAGAATTCACCCCTCCACTTT. This translates into CASSSQWENSPLHF. This chain uses TRBV6-5 with TRBJ1-6; D is unclear. The CDR3 runs 14 residues. The V gene lost 4 bases and the J gene lost 7 bases, with 11 bases spanning the gap. Germline CDR1 reads MNHEY; CDR2 reads SVGAGI.